These 32 T cell receptor beta chains share one sample of origin, sequenced in a study of T-cell reconstitution after alpha-beta-depleted transplantation in children. Unique molecular identifiers were built into the TCRbeta library. TCRdb itself ran the PCR reads through MiXCR, one entry per CDR3 protein. The sample holds fewer than 1 million distinct CDR3 sequences; roughly 15% are singletons and the top ten take about 4.6%. Sequenced material: PBMCs, mostly from graft donor cells, taken 360 days after TCRalphabeta/CD19-depleted stem cell transplant. The origin of the receptors is a male patient younger than 18 who had a stem cell transplant for acute lymphoblastic leukemia, so the T cells may come from the graft donor.

The V call is TRBV5-1, the J call TRBJ2-1; possible D gene TRBD1, 5 bases. V lost 1 base and J lost 8, with 16 bases in between. Germline V gene sequence: CDR1 SGHRS, CDR2 YFSETQ. This CDR3 contains 15 residues. The CDR3 is CASSLLQDVADEQFF. CDR3 sequence (DNA): TGCGCCAGCAGCTTGTTACAGGACGTCGCGGATGAGCAGTTCTTC.

This clonotype was detected only a few times. V is TRBV4-1 and J is TRBJ1-1; the match to TRBD1 covers 9 bases. Germline CDR1 MGHRA, CDR2 YSYEKL. The J segment lost 7 bases and the V segment lost 1 base, leaving 4 bases of the junction unmatched. This CDR3 has 14 residues. CDR3 residues: CASSQGDREDEAFF. In DNA form, the CDR3 reads TGCGCCAGCAGCCAAGGGGACAGGGAGGATGAAGCTTTCTTT.

The rearrangement joins TRBV12-3 or TRBV12-4 to TRBJ1-3; D remains unclear. The CDR3 length is 14 residues. V was clipped by 1 base and J by 1 base, with 5 bases between them. CDR3: CASSLGQSGNTIYF. The CDR3, as DNA: TGTGCCAGCAGTTTAGGACAATCTGGAAACACCATATATTTT.

In the case of this clonotype: Just one base apart from a much larger clone, this may be a read error. The V and J genes are TRBV14 and TRBJ2-7, with 11 bases that match TRBD2. This CDR3 comprises 14 residues. J was trimmed by 4 bases and V by 5 bases; bases with no gene match: 4. CDR1 is SGHDN, CDR2 FVKESK, per germline. The CDR3 DNA sequence: TGTGCCAGCAGCACCCGGACTAGCGGGTACGAGCAGTACTTC. Protein product: CASSTRTSGYEQYF.

In this sample, this clonotype turned up many times. V and J are TRBV5-1 and TRBJ2-1; D unresolved. Germline V gene data show CDR1 as SGHRS and CDR2 as YFSETQ. The CDR3 length is 14 residues. V lost 3 bases to trimming and J lost 4 bases, with 11 bases between them. The CDR3 loop is CASSSDWRYNEQFF. CDR3 in DNA: TGCGCCAGCAGCTCGGATTGGAGATACAATGAGCAGTTCTTC.

The V gene is TRBV12-3 or TRBV12-4, the J gene TRBJ2-2, with D maybe TRBD2 (6 bases). V gave up 5 bases and J gave up 6 bases, with 13 bases separating them. The CDR3 loop spans 14 amino acids. In DNA, the CDR3 is TGTGCCAGCAGTCTGGGACTCAAACCCGGGGAGCTGTTTTTT. This gives the protein CASSLGLKPGELFF.

The J gene is TRBJ2-7, the V gene TRBV10-2; D perhaps matches TRBD2 (5 bases). The CDR3 loop spans 15 amino acids. V was trimmed by 0 bases and J by 2 bases, leaving 11 bases between them. In germline, CDR1 is WSHSY, CDR2 SAAADI. The CDR3, as DNA: TGCGCCAGCAGTGAGTCGAGGGAGAGGACCTACGAGCAGTACTTC. Translating gives CASSESRERTYEQYF.

This chain uses TRBV29-1 with TRBJ2-7; 8 bases are a match to TRBD2. The CDR3 consists of 15 residues. The germline V gene encodes CDR1 SQVTM and CDR2 ANQGSEA. J gave up 4 bases and V 3 bases, and 11 bases lay outside the gene matches. The CDR3 bases are TGCAGCGTTGATTCGGCTGGTGGCGGGAGGTACGAGCAGTACTTC. Translation: CSVDSAGGGRYEQYF.

This chain connects TRBV4-2 to TRBJ2-3; TRBD2 aligns across 10 bases. This CDR3 spans 16 amino acids. Trimming removed 6 bases from V and 0 bases from J; junction bases left unmatched: 6. The V gene's germline CDR1 is LGHNA and CDR2 YNFKEQ. Here the CDR3 DNA reads TGTGCCAGCAGATTTAGCGGGAGGCAAAGCACAGATACGCAGTATTTT. Translating gives CASRFSGRQSTDTQYF.

This clonotype was seen a handful of times. The V call is TRBV5-1, the J call TRBJ2-7; possible D gene TRBD1, 6 bases. The CDR3 sequence is 16 residues long. CDR1 is SGHRS and CDR2 is YFSETQ in the germline V gene. The V end was cut by 4 bases, the J end by 0 bases, with 17 bases between. The CDR3 bases are TGCGCCAGCAGCAGACCCCCCCAGGGGCTCTCCTACGAGCAGTACTTC. Translated, it gives CASSRPPQGLSYEQYF. The whole variable domain, remainder taken from reference TRBV5-1 and TRBJ2-7, is KAGVTQTPRYLIKTRGQQVTLSCSPISGHRSVSWYQQTPGQGLQFLFEYFSETQRNKGNFPGRFSGRQFSNSRSEMNVSTLELGDSALYLCASSRPPQGLSYEQYFGPGTRLTVT.

This clonotype was seen repeatedly, ten times or more. V usage is TRBV28 and J usage is TRBJ2-2; 7 bases fit TRBD2. The CDR3 is made up of 14 amino acids. After removal of 6 bases from V and 4 bases from J, the junction contained 5 bases not matched to a gene. In germline, CDR1 is MDHEN, CDR2 SYDVKM. CDR3 in DNA: TGTGCCAGCAGCCTGGGGGGGAGCACCGGGGAGCTGTTTTTT. It codes for CASSLGGSTGELFF.

For the CDR3, the DNA is TGTGCCAGCACCGAGGGGCTAGCGGGAAACGAGCAGTACTTC. This codes for CASTEGLAGNEQYF. The chain employs TRBV28 and TRBJ2-7; 9 bases map to TRBD2. The germline gives CDR1 MDHEN, CDR2 SYDVKM. V was clipped by 7 bases and J by 5 bases; unmatched bases: 9. This CDR3 has 14 residues.

The chain combines TRBV12-3 or TRBV12-4 with TRBJ2-7; TRBD1 or TRBD2 may be the D gene (5 bases each). This CDR3 contains 14 residues. V was pared by 2 bases and J by 5 bases, with 13 bases between. This CDR3 reads CASSLNLGTDEQYF. CDR3 DNA: TGTGCCAGCAGTTTAAACCTCGGGACCGACGAGCAGTACTTC.

The chain joins TRBV27 to TRBJ2-3; D is undetermined. Germline assignment: CDR1 MNHEY and CDR2 SMNVEV (reference sequence). The V gene lost 6 bases and the J gene lost 4 bases, with 20 bases spanning the gap. The CDR3 spans 16 residues. CDR3 in amino acids: CASRAVRRPWADTQYF. The CDR3 coding sequence is TGTGCCAGCAGGGCCGTGAGACGCCCTTGGGCAGATACGCAGTATTTT.

This clonotype has a handful of counts. This sequence joins TRBV27 and TRBJ2-7; D unresolved. CDR1 is MNHEY, CDR2 SMNVEV, per germline (reference sequence). Trimming cost V 4 bases and J 2 bases, with 9 bases left between them. This CDR3 comprises 13 residues. Written as DNA, the CDR3 is TGTGCCAGCAGTTGGTCAGGTCCCTACGAGCAGTACTTC. Residues: CASSWSGPYEQYF.

This clonotype was detected ten times or more. V is TRBV9 and J is TRBJ2-1; 12 nucleotides match TRBD2. J gave up 2 bases and V 4 bases, and 16 bases lay outside the gene matches. Germline CDR1 reads SGDLS; CDR2 reads YYNGEE. The CDR3 extends over 20 amino acids. CDR3 DNA: TGTGCCAGCAGCCCATTAGCCGTGACTAGCGGGAGATCGGCCTACAATGAGCAGTTCTTC. Its translation is CASSPLAVTSGRSAYNEQFF.

This clonotype turned up a few times. The chain couples TRBV6-5 to TRBJ2-5; D ambiguous. This CDR3 has 18 residues. V gave up 0 bases and J gave up 0 bases, with 17 bases separating them. The germline gives CDR1 MNHEY, CDR2 SVGAGI. This CDR3 reads CASSYSTSGDNYQETQYF. Written as DNA, the CDR3 is TGTGCCAGCAGTTACTCGACTTCTGGCGATAACTACCAAGAGACCCAGTACTTC.

This clonotype has a count of ten or more. This chain connects TRBV25-1 to TRBJ2-1; weak D call: TRBD1 (5 bases). V lost 7 bases and J lost 8, with 15 bases in between. The CDR3 runs 13 residues. Germline V gene sequence: CDR1 MGHDK, CDR2 SYGVNS. The CDR3 is CASKGPRVDEQFF. As DNA, the CDR3 is TGTGCCAGCAAAGGCCCCAGGGTCGATGAGCAGTTCTTC. The full variable domain, with the rest looked up from reference TRBV25-1 and TRBJ2-1, is EADIYQTPRYLVIGTGKKITLECSQTMGHDKMYWYQQDPGMELHLIHYSYGVNSTEKGDLSSESTVSRIRTEHFPLTLESARPSHTSQYLCASKGPRVDEQFFGPGTRLTVL.

In regard to this clonotype: The germline gene is not matched at one end of the junction; a read error may be the cause. This chain uses TRBV5-1 with TRBJ1-1; tentatively, D is TRBD1 (5 bases). Germline V gives CDR1 SGHRS, CDR2 YFSETQ. This CDR3 comprises 15 residues. In DNA form, the CDR3 reads TGCGCCAGCGGCTTGGTGGGTGGGGCATTGGCCCCTTCTTTCTTT. It codes for CASGLVGGALAPSFF.

This clonotype was counted ten times or more. CDR3 sequence reads: CASSLAGGPVDTQYF. The DNA for the CDR3 is TGTGCCAGCAGCTTAGCGGGAGGGCCGGTAGATACGCAGTATTTT. J is TRBJ2-3 and V is TRBV11-2; 8 positions agree with TRBD2. J was trimmed by 5 bases and V by 1 base; bases with no gene match: 5. Per the germline V gene, CDR1 is SGHAT and CDR2 is FQNNGV. The CDR3 runs 15 residues.

This clonotype appeared many times. CDR3: CASSWREDGEQFF. The CDR3 bases are TGCGCCAGCAGTTGGCGGGAGGACGGTGAGCAGTTCTTC. The gene calls are TRBV10-1 and TRBJ2-1, with 8 bases lining up with TRBD2. The CDR3 totals 13 residues. V gave up 5 bases and J gave up 9 bases; unmatched junction bases: 6. Germline CDR1 is WNHNN and CDR2 is SYGVQD (reference sequence).

This clonotype was counted a few times. The chain combines TRBV20-1 with TRBJ2-5; no reliable D call. The CDR3 runs to 13 residues. The V gene lost 3 bases and the J gene lost 4 bases, with 12 bases spanning the gap. CDR1 and CDR2 (germline): DFQATT, SNEGSKA (reference sequence). The CDR3 reads CSASLGPTETQYF. The CDR3 region has the DNA TGCAGTGCTAGTCTCGGACCAACAGAGACCCAGTACTTC.

This clonotype has only a few counts. The chain combines TRBV7-3 with TRBJ2-2; 8 positions match TRBD1. CDR3 length: 15 amino acids. CDR1 and CDR2 from the germline V gene are SGHTA and FQGTGA. Unmatched junction bases numbered 6, after V lost 6 bases and J lost 3 bases. The CDR3 DNA sequence: TGTGCCAGCAGAACAGGGGGGATAGACACCGGGGAGCTGTTTTTT. Translating gives CASRTGGIDTGELFF.

CDR3 loop: CASSNPSAGGLGELFF. CDR3 DNA sequence: TGTGCCAGCAGCAACCCGTCAGCGGGTGGGTTAGGGGAGCTGTTTTTT. The V gene is TRBV7-7, the J gene TRBJ2-2; tentative D call: TRBD2 (6 bases). Trimming shortened V by 5 bases and J by 8 bases, and 21 bases separated the two germline ends. Germline CDR1 SSHAT, CDR2 FNYEAQ (reference sequence). The CDR3 is 16 amino acids.

The gene calls are TRBV28 and TRBJ2-5; 8 bases are shared with TRBD1. Germline V gives CDR1 MDHEN, CDR2 SYDVKM. The CDR3 sequence is 15 residues long. The J segment lost 5 bases and the V segment lost 0 bases, leaving 5 bases of the junction unmatched. In nucleotides, the CDR3 is TGTGCCAGCAGTTTATGGGACAGGGTTCGGGAGACCCAGTACTTC. It encodes CASSLWDRVRETQYF.

This rearrangement joins TRBV5-1 to TRBJ1-4; TRBD1 might be the D (6 bases). Germline V gene lookup returns CDR1 SGHRS and CDR2 YFSETQ. Trimming took off 2 bases at V and 2 bases at J, with 13 bases between the two ends. The CDR3 is 16 amino acids. In nucleotides, the CDR3 is TGCGCCAGCAGCTTCTGGGCAGGGGCGACTAATGAAAAACTGTTTTTT. This encodes CASSFWAGATNEKLFF.

J is TRBJ2-3 and V is TRBV5-1; D unclear. CDR3 size: 14 residues. Germline lookup yields CDR1 SGHRS and CDR2 YFSETQ. V was clipped by 2 bases and J by 6 bases, with 13 bases between them. The CDR3 bases are TGCGCCAGCAGCTTAGGATATTCTTTGGATACGCAGTATTTT. Encoded protein: CASSLGYSLDTQYF.

The chain uses TRBV7-3 and TRBJ2-7; 7 bases align to TRBD2. The CDR3 loop spans 15 amino acids. The V gene end was trimmed by 2 bases and the J gene end by 3 bases; junction bases not matched to a gene: 7. Germline loops: CDR1 SGHTA, CDR2 FQGTGA. CDR3 loop: CASSLVPSGIYEQYF. CDR3 bases: TGTGCCAGCAGCTTAGTGCCTAGCGGAATCTACGAGCAGTACTTC.

The gene calls are TRBV29-1 and TRBJ2-5; 7 bases align to TRBD2. This CDR3 has 12 residues. Germline assignment: CDR1 SQVTM and CDR2 ANQGSEA. CDR3 loop: CSAPSGQETQYF. CDR3 coding DNA: TGCAGTGCTCCTAGCGGCCAAGAGACCCAGTACTTC.

This chain uses TRBV4-1 with TRBJ1-1, with D hard to call. Trimming left V 3 bases short and J 7 bases short, with 12 bases between. This CDR3 is built from 13 residues. CDR1 and CDR2 from the germline V gene are MGHRA and YSYEKL. The CDR3 DNA follows: TGCGCCAGCAGCCAGACCCTAAACTATGAAGCTTTCTTT. Its translation: CASSQTLNYEAFF.

The rearrangement joins TRBV5-1 to TRBJ2-5; 7 bases agree with TRBD2. The CDR3 spans 16 residues. V was pared by 0 bases and J by 5 bases, with 10 bases of the junction left unmatched. CDR1 is SGHRS and CDR2 is YFSETQ in the germline V gene. The CDR3 loop reads CASSLGLAAQGETQYF. Here the CDR3 DNA reads TGCGCCAGCAGCTTGGGGCTAGCGGCCCAAGGGGAGACCCAGTACTTC.

The gene calls are TRBV12-3 or TRBV12-4 and TRBJ2-5; tentatively, D is TRBD2 (6 bases). Trimming took off 5 bases at V and 7 bases at J, with 23 bases between the two ends. The CDR3 consists of 16 residues. This CDR3 reads CASSAFHGGRSGTQYF. CDR3 nucleotides: TGTGCCAGCAGTGCCTTTCACGGAGGGCGTTCGGGGACCCAGTACTTC.